The entry below describes one T cell receptor beta chain. No antigen is known for it. The data were obtained in a study of immune evolution from preneoplasia to lung adenocarcinoma. V was clipped by 0 bases and J by 7 bases; unmatched bases: 4. In germline, CDR1 is MNHEY, CDR2 SVGAGI. The CDR3 loop spans 15 amino acids. The assay was immunoSEQ multiplex PCR, and TCRdb's table has in-frame clones only and misses some. The table has roughly 3,500 clones, more than 70% seen once. Findings and caveats of the study: Normal lung had highest clonality; later lesions appeared denser, more diverse. T cell clonality was higher in KRAS-mutant than EGFR-mutant or wild-type nodules.

The source of this sequence is a person between 65 and 79 years old with lung adenocarcinoma. Sample: FFPE lung adenocarcinoma in situ tissue. This chain uses TRBV6-5 with TRBJ1-2, with TRBD1 matching 11 bases. CDR3 residues: CASSYSVGTGGGYTF. The CDR3 DNA follows: TGTGCCAGCAGTTACTCGGTCGGGACAGGGGGTGGCTACACCTTC.